The 3 T cell receptor beta chains below come from one sample, sequenced in a study of shared clonotypes between healthy human individuals. The protocol was immunoSEQ multiplex PCR, while the TCRdb copy is restricted to in-frame clones and leaves out a portion. Of nearly 1 million clones in the sample, approximately 76% were seen once. The sequencing sample was made of memory CD4+ T cells sorted from blood. Specified subset: CD45RA-negative fraction. The receptor source for this set is a man between 18 and 29 years old in good health.

V gene TRBV2 combines with J gene TRBJ2-7, with a possible D match to TRBD2 (5 bases). The CDR3 totals 15 residues. The V and J ends lost 2 bases and 0 bases respectively, with 11 bases between them. Per the germline V gene, CDR1 is SNHLY and CDR2 is FYNNEI. CDR3 sequence reads: CASSEQRTSSYEQYF. CDR3 DNA sequence: TGTGCCAGCAGTGAACAGAGAACTAGCTCCTACGAGCAGTACTTC.

This clone was detected many times. This rearrangement joins TRBV10-3 to TRBJ1-3; tentative D call: TRBD1 (6 bases). The CDR3 covers 12 residues. Trimming took 10 bases from V and 4 from J, leaving 11 bases between them. Germline V gene data show CDR1 as ENHRY and CDR2 as SYGVKD. CDR3 loop: CATQTGGNTIYF. The CDR3 nucleotides read TGTGCCACGCAGACAGGAGGAAACACCATATATTTT.

This clone was counted a few times. This chain uses TRBV5-6 with TRBJ1-5; 10 nucleotides align to TRBD1. The CDR3 length is 15 residues. V was clipped by 4 bases and J by 6 bases; unmatched bases: 7. The germline CDR1 and CDR2 sequences are SGHDT and YYEEEE. CDR3 DNA: TGTGCCAGCAGCCATCGGGACAGGGGATTTCAGCCCCAGCATTTT. Translating it yields CASSHRDRGFQPQHF.